The present entry profiles one T cell receptor (beta chain) with its context. Its specificity is unknown. Amplified regions were TCR beta CDR3 sequences from RNA transcripts. First-round RT-PCR with HTBI primers amplified the TCR CDR3 region. TCRdb fed the multiplex PCR reads into MiXCR, producing one record per CDR3 protein. This sample has 490,000 or so distinct CDR3 sequences; 40% to 50% occur once, and the top ten carry around two fifths. V dropped 6 bases and J dropped 7 bases, with 19 bases sitting between them. Per the germline V gene, CDR1 is MNHNS and CDR2 is SASEGT. The CDR3 covers 14 residues. This record belongs to a study of T cells in Graves' hyperthyroidism and ophthalmopathy. Study-level findings and limits: Ophthalmopathy, as predicted by the model, came a median roughly 6.8 months after the prediction.

The sequencing input was peripheral blood or thyroid tissue (not recorded which). The genes are TRBV6-1 and TRBJ2-7, with D unresolved. The TCR originated in an adult woman with Graves' disease, either hyperthyroidism or ophthalmopathy (not recorded which). The CDR3 DNA sequence: TGTGCCAGCAGCCCGAAGCGCCACTGGCAAGAGCAGTACTTC. Protein: CASSPKRHWQEQYF.